One and the same sample provided the 27 T cell receptor beta chains below, sequenced in a study of T-cell reconstitution after alpha-beta-depleted transplantation in children. Overall study findings and caveats: One year post-transplant, T-cell counts and diversity were largely derived from T cells produced anew.

Unique molecular identifiers were incorporated during preparation of the TCRbeta library. MiXCR, run by TCRdb on the PCR reads, gives a single entry per CDR3 protein. The table includes hundreds of thousands of distinct CDR3 sequences, roughly 8.2% detected once. These receptors' antigens are unknown. The sequencing here drew on peripheral blood, taken 360 days after TCRalphabeta/CD19-depleted stem cell transplant. These receptors originate from a female patient aged 2-9 years who had a stem cell transplant for Fanconi anemia, so the T cells may come from the graft donor.

A few counts support this clonotype. The gene calls are TRBV7-9 and TRBJ2-2; TRBD1 matches 7 bases. This CDR3 spans 14 amino acids. V lost 5 bases to trimming and J lost 5 bases; unmatched junction nucleotides: 5. Germline CDR1 reads SEHNR; CDR2 reads FQNEAQ (reference sequence). This CDR3 reads CASSPGGLTGELFF. CDR3 bases: TGTGCCAGCAGCCCAGGGGGATTAACCGGGGAGCTGTTTTTT.

This clonotype was recorded at least ten times. The chain couples TRBV28 to TRBJ2-1; weak D call: TRBD1 (6 bases). The CDR3 covers 15 residues. In germline, CDR1 is MDHEN, CDR2 SYDVKM. V gave up 5 bases and J gave up 1 base, with 12 bases separating them. Written as DNA, the CDR3 is TGTGCCAGCAGTGAGGTTGACAGGTCCTACAATGAGCAGTTCTTC. This translates into CASSEVDRSYNEQFF.

This clonotype was counted ten times or more. CDR3 sequence reads: CASSLRDSIYGYTF. The DNA for the CDR3 is TGTGCCAGCAGCTTAAGGGACAGCATCTATGGCTACACCTTC. J is TRBJ1-2 and V is TRBV7-9, with TRBD1 matching 7 bases. Germline trimming cut 2 bases from V and 4 bases from J; bases unmatched to any gene: 4. The CDR3 has 14 amino acids. Germline-derived CDR1 and CDR2 are SEHNR and FQNEAQ (reference sequence).

The V and J genes are TRBV28 and TRBJ1-5; no firm D call. Between the trimmed V and J ends, which lost 4 bases and 6 bases, there was a span of 7 bases. The CDR3 is 12 amino acids. Germline assignment: CDR1 MDHEN and CDR2 SYDVKM. CDR3 DNA: TGTGCCAGCAGTTGGATAGGTCAGCCCCAGCATTTT. This encodes CASSWIGQPQHF.

V gene TRBV9 combines with J gene TRBJ1-1, with D maybe TRBD1 (5 bases). Germline CDR1 reads SGDLS; CDR2 reads YYNGEE. The V and J ends lost 4 bases and 1 base respectively, with 17 bases between them. There are 16 residues in the CDR3. CDR3 bases: TGTGCCAGCAGCCCCCGAGCGGGGCAGTCGAACACTGAAGCTTTCTTT. Encoded protein: CASSPRAGQSNTEAFF.

This clonotype showed up many times. The chain carries TRBV7-2 and TRBJ1-2, with D possibly TRBD1 on 6 matching bases. Germline V gene sequence: CDR1 SGHTA, CDR2 FQGNSA. V lost 4 bases and J lost 5, with 23 bases in between. The CDR3 is 17 residues long. CDR3 protein: CASSSPRQDGIRYGYTF. The CDR3 nucleotides read TGTGCCAGCAGCTCTCCTCGACAGGACGGGATCAGATATGGCTACACCTTC.

This clonotype was seen at least ten times. This chain joins TRBV7-9 and TRBJ2-4; tentative D call: TRBD1 (6 bases). This CDR3 has 14 residues. The V gene lost 3 bases and the J gene lost 8 bases, with 14 bases spanning the gap. Per the germline V gene, CDR1 is SEHNR and CDR2 is FQNEAQ (reference sequence). The CDR3 sequence: CASSLSPGDYIQYF. Here the CDR3 DNA reads TGTGCCAGCAGCTTGAGTCCAGGGGATTACATTCAGTACTTC. Based on the CDR3 plus reference TRBV7-9 and TRBJ2-4, the full variable domain is DTGVSQNPRHKITKRGQNVTFRCDPISEHNRLYWYRQTLGQGPEFLTYFQNEAQLEKSRLLSDRFSAERPKGSFSTLEIQRTEQGDSAMYLCASSLSPGDYIQYFGAGTRLSVL.

A few counts support this clonotype. The V gene is TRBV25-1, the J gene TRBJ2-2; the match to TRBD1 covers 9 bases. V shed 8 bases, J shed 2 bases, and the junction held 6 bases outside the gene matches. CDR3 length: 15 residues. Germline V CDR1 and CDR2: MGHDK, SYGVNS. CDR3 nucleotides: TGTGCCAGCGCCCCGGACAGGGGAAACACCGGGGAGCTGTTTTTT. Its protein product is CASAPDRGNTGELFF.

In nucleotides, the CDR3 is TGTGCCAGCAGCCGAGGTGGCAGGGCCATAGGTGAAAAACTGTTTTTT. This sequence encodes CASSRGGRAIGEKLFF. The chain has TRBV27 and TRBJ1-4; tentative D call: TRBD1 (5 bases). Deletions cut 6 bases from V and 7 bases from J, with 21 bases between. Germline V gene sequence: CDR1 MNHEY, CDR2 SMNVEV (reference sequence). This CDR3 has 16 residues.

This clonotype was seen ten or more times. This chain joins TRBV29-1 and TRBJ2-5; no clear D gene. The length of the CDR3 is 12 residues. The V gene's germline CDR1 is SQVTM and CDR2 ANQGSEA. Trimming stripped 6 bases from V and 5 bases from J, with 13 bases between. DNA for the CDR3: TGCAGCGTGAAAGAACTGGTTGAGACCCAGTACTTC. Translated: CSVKELVETQYF.

This clonotype was detected ten times or more. The CDR3 nucleotides read TGCAGTGCTAGTGGGGGGGGCACTGAAGCTTTCTTT. Translated, it gives CSASGGGTEAFF. This chain uses TRBV20-1 with TRBJ1-1, with D tentatively TRBD1 (5 bases). V gave up 3 bases and J gave up 4 bases, with 9 bases separating them. Germline CDR1 DFQATT, CDR2 SNEGSKA (reference sequence). The CDR3 totals 12 residues.

This clonotype has a handful of counts. This chain uses TRBV23-1 with TRBJ2-7; D not certain. TRBV23-1 is an open reading frame whose function is uncertain. The CDR3 sequence is 14 residues long. The ends were cut back, 3 bases at V and 3 bases at J, with 12 bases in the middle. The CDR3 reads CASSHQVPHYEQYF. The CDR3 DNA reads TGCGCCAGCAGTCACCAAGTCCCCCACTACGAGCAGTACTTC.

This clonotype was seen a handful of times. V usage is TRBV12-3 or TRBV12-4 and J usage is TRBJ2-5; possibly TRBD2 for D (7 bases). The CDR3 covers 16 residues. Trimming cost V 0 bases and J 5 bases, with 16 bases left between them. CDR3 in DNA: TGTGCCAGCAGTTTAGCGCTCGGGGGGCCGAGGGAGACCCAGTACTTC. It yields the protein CASSLALGGPRETQYF.

The V and J genes are TRBV20-1 and TRBJ2-1; 8 bases align to TRBD2. The V and J ends lost 3 bases and 9 bases, in that order; junction bases with no gene match: 19. Germline loops: CDR1 DFQATT, CDR2 SNEGSKA (reference sequence). This CDR3 has 17 amino acids. The CDR3 loop reads CSARGRAPGGGQAEQFF. The CDR3 DNA sequence: TGCAGTGCTAGGGGCCGGGCACCGGGCGGGGGGCAGGCTGAGCAGTTCTTC.

This clonotype came up many times. This chain uses TRBV18 with TRBJ2-6; a possible D gene is TRBD1 (6 bases). This CDR3 comprises 16 residues. CDR1 is KGHSH, CDR2 LQKENI, per germline. Trimming took off 2 bases at V and 0 bases at J, with 8 bases between the two ends. DNA of the CDR3: TGTGCCAGCTCACCAACAGGGCGCTCTGGGGCCAACGTCCTGACTTTC. It codes for CASSPTGRSGANVLTF.

This clonotype appeared a few times. This sequence joins TRBV2 and TRBJ1-2; the D is unclear. CDR1 SNHLY and CDR2 FYNNEI come from the germline V gene. V was pared by 0 bases and J by 2 bases, with 4 bases between. CDR3 length equals 13 residues. The CDR3 reads CASSEAGNYGYTF. The CDR3 nucleotides are TGTGCCAGCAGTGAAGCAGGGAACTATGGCTACACCTTC.

The sample holds many counts of this clonotype. The gene calls are TRBV5-1 and TRBJ1-6; D is undetermined. CDR3 size: 16 residues. The V gene's germline CDR1 is SGHRS and CDR2 YFSETQ. The V and J ends lost 5 bases and 7 bases respectively, with 19 bases between them. The CDR3 bases are TGCGCCAGCAGTCCGCCCGGACCCCTGTGGAATTCACCCCTCCACTTT. This translates into CASSPPGPLWNSPLHF.

This clonotype was found many times. The chain has TRBV6-1 and TRBJ2-1, with TRBD2 matching 11 bases. J was trimmed by 4 bases and V by 5 bases; bases with no gene match: 4. The germline gives CDR1 MNHNS, CDR2 SASEGT. This CDR3 contains 15 residues. CDR3 DNA: TGTGCCAGCAGTACCACTAGCGGGGGATACAATGAGCAGTTCTTC. This sequence encodes CASSTTSGGYNEQFF.

The chain is built from TRBV27 and TRBJ2-2, with 8 positions matching TRBD1. Germline CDR1 reads MNHEY; CDR2 reads SMNVEV (reference sequence). V lost 7 bases to trimming and J lost 3 bases; unmatched junction nucleotides: 19. The CDR3 is 19 residues long. The CDR3: CASTQLGDRWGSDTGELFF. The CDR3 region has the DNA TGTGCCAGCACCCAATTAGGGGACAGGTGGGGTTCGGACACCGGGGAGCTGTTTTTT.

This clonotype came up many times. The chain combines TRBV7-9 with TRBJ2-3; D might be TRBD2 (5 bases). Trimming removed 1 base at V and 10 bases at J, with 9 bases between. The CDR3 covers 12 residues. Germline CDR1 is SEHNR and CDR2 is FQNEAQ (reference sequence). As DNA, the CDR3 is TGTGCCAGCAGCTTAGAGGAGAGGGCGCAGTATTTT. Translating it yields CASSLEERAQYF.

This clonotype was recorded many times. The V and J genes are TRBV6-5 and TRBJ1-4; a weak D match, TRBD1 (6 bases). V dropped 5 bases and J dropped 1 base, with 17 bases sitting between them. The CDR3 runs 17 residues. CDR1 and CDR2 from the germline V gene are MNHEY and SVGAGI. The CDR3 here is CASSPAGTPITNEKLFF. The DNA for the CDR3 is TGTGCCAGCAGTCCAGCCGGGACACCCATAACTAATGAAAAACTGTTTTTT.

This clonotype was recorded at least ten times. The chain uses TRBV5-1 and TRBJ2-3, with D perhaps TRBD1 (5 bases). From germline, CDR1 is SGHRS and CDR2 YFSETQ. V lost 4 bases and J lost 4, with 13 bases in between. This CDR3 is built from 14 residues. CDR3 coding DNA: TGCGCCAGCAGCCTAACCCAGGGCGCAGATACGCAGTATTTT. This encodes CASSLTQGADTQYF.

The chain employs TRBV10-1 and TRBJ2-3; 10 nucleotides align to TRBD2. The CDR3 runs to 16 residues. The germline gives CDR1 WNHNN, CDR2 SYGVQD (reference sequence). The ends lost 6 bases at V and 0 bases at J; junction bases unmatched: 6. This CDR3 is CASSPWTSGSTDTQYF. The CDR3 DNA sequence: TGCGCCAGCAGCCCGTGGACTAGCGGTAGCACAGATACGCAGTATTTT.

This clonotype was detected a few times. The gene calls are TRBV14 and TRBJ2-1; D might be TRBD1 or TRBD2, each matching 5 bases. The CDR3 runs 14 residues. Germline V gives CDR1 SGHDN, CDR2 FVKESK. With 5 bases removed from V and 7 bases from J, the gap between germline ends came to 15 bases. CDR3 sequence: CASSAYQGANEQFF. Here the CDR3 DNA reads TGTGCCAGCAGCGCCTACCAGGGAGCGAATGAGCAGTTCTTC.

This clonotype was seen once. V and J are TRBV28 and TRBJ1-2; D might be TRBD1 (6 bases). Germline V gene data show CDR1 as MDHEN and CDR2 as SYDVKM. The V end lost 6 bases, the J end lost 2 bases, and 13 bases lay between the germline ends. The CDR3 consists of 14 residues. The CDR3 nucleotides are TGTGCCAGCAGCCCATACAGGGCCAACTATGGCTACACCTTC. Translation: CASSPYRANYGYTF.

The sample holds many counts of this clonotype. The chain links TRBV10-3 to TRBJ2-7, with D possibly being TRBD2 (5 bases). V lost 6 bases, J lost 2 bases, and 11 bases lay in between. CDR3 length: 13 residues. CDR1 is ENHRY, CDR2 SYGVKD, per germline. CDR3: CAISETTTYEQYF. The CDR3 DNA reads as TGTGCCATCAGCGAGACTACAACCTACGAGCAGTACTTC.

At least ten counts were recorded for this clonotype. This rearrangement joins TRBV4-3 to TRBJ2-5; TRBD2 aligns across 12 bases. The CDR3 contains 18 residues. The V segment lost 2 bases and the J segment 5 bases; nucleotides outside the gene matches: 12. Germline V gene lookup returns CDR1 LGHNA and CDR2 YSLEER. DNA of the CDR3: TGCGCCAGCAGCCAAAGAGACGGACTAGCGGGGCTGAGGGAGACCCAGTACTTC. Its translation is CASSQRDGLAGLRETQYF.